These 5 T cell receptor beta chains came from one sample sequenced in a study of metastatic and nonmetastatic thyroid tumors. Patients were all untreated before their thyroid surgery. Via MiXCR, TCRdb re-called the PCR reads. The repertoire holds about 93,000 clones, with less than 10% as singletons. Sequencing used blood. The receptor source for this set is a female donor with papillary thyroid cancer or a benign thyroid nodule (not recorded which). Some clones in this sample may be carry-over from other donors' samples.

This clone was seen at least ten times. V gene TRBV20-1 combines with J gene TRBJ1-1; 10 bases are shared with TRBD1. Germline V gene sequence: CDR1 DFQATT, CDR2 SNEGSKA (reference sequence). The trim removed 6 bases at V and 3 bases at J, leaving 1 base unmatched. This CDR3 has 12 residues. The CDR3 is CSAGTGDTEAFF. The CDR3 nucleotides read TGCAGTGCCGGGACAGGGGACACTGAAGCTTTCTTT.

This clone was found many times. The chain couples TRBV20-1 to TRBJ2-3; D is unclear. The CDR3 totals 11 residues. Germline V gene sequence: CDR1 DFQATT, CDR2 SNEGSKA (reference sequence). V dropped 5 bases and J dropped 2 bases, with 5 bases sitting between them. The DNA for the CDR3 is TGCAGTGCTCGGCCCACAGATACGCAGTATTTT. Its translation: CSARPTDTQYF.

This clone has a handful of counts. Given a much more abundant clone one base away, this may be a read error. Here the CDR3 omits its conserved ending phenylalanine or tryptophan, so a read error is the likely source. V is TRBV11-2 and J is TRBJ1-6; TRBD1 is a possible D gene (6 bases). The CDR3 sequence is 16 residues long. Trimming removed 6 bases from V and 4 bases from J, with 16 bases in between. CDR1 SGHAT and CDR2 FQNNGV come from the germline V gene. The CDR3 region has the DNA TGTGCCAGCAGTCCGCGGGGGCCCCATTATAATTCACCCCTCCACTCT. It translates to CASSPRGPHYNSPLHS.

There are a few counts of this clone. Possible read error: a much larger clone is one base away. The rearrangement uses TRBV28 and TRBJ1-2, with 7 positions matching TRBD1. The CDR3 extends over 12 amino acids. V dropped 7 bases and J dropped 8; count of bases not matched to a gene: 7. Germline V gives CDR1 MDHEN, CDR2 SYDVKM. In DNA, the CDR3 is TGTGCCAGCACCCCGACAGGGTCAGGCTACACCTTC. Translating gives CASTPTGSGYTF.

Many counts were recorded for this clone. One end of the junction is discordant with germline, which a read error may explain. This chain joins TRBV11-2 and TRBJ2-1; D call uncertain. CDR1 is SGHAT and CDR2 is FQNNGV in the germline V gene. The CDR3 sequence is 12 residues long. CDR3 DNA: TGTGCCAGCAGCTTGCTCGGGTCCCTAAGACTCTTC. Protein sequence: CASSLLGSLRLF. Looking up the rest from reference TRBV11-2 and TRBJ2-1 gives the full variable domain: EAGVAQSPRYKIIEKRQSVAFWCNPISGHATLYWYQQILGQGPKLLIQFQNNGVVDDSQLPKDRFSAERLKGVDSTLKIQPAKLEDSAVYLCASSLLGSLRLFGPGTRLTVL.